Presented here are 14 T cell receptor beta chains from one specimen sequenced in a study of regulatory T cells in long-lasting Graves disease. The time point was: persistent/refractory GD, antithyroid drugs over 5 years with positive TRAb. The TCR library used RNA extracted from PBMCs. CDR3 regions were amplified by Arm-PCR using iRepertoire HTBI primers to build TCR beta libraries. TCRdb processed the multiplex PCR reads anew with MiXCR; each CDR3 protein has one entry. The sample consists of a few hundred thousand distinct CDR3 sequences, more than 20% of them appearing once. Sample: peripheral blood mononuclear cells (PBMCs), taken when the disease was refractory, from a patient treated with antithyroid drugs. The receptors were gathered from a woman aged 40 to 49 with Graves disease.

Note on this clonotype: This could be a read error, since a much larger clone is one nucleotide away. V and J are TRBV27 and TRBJ1-3; 10 bases are shared with TRBD1. The V segment lost 7 bases and the J segment 2 bases; nucleotides outside the gene matches: 2. This CDR3 is built from 14 residues. Germline-derived CDR1 and CDR2 are MNHEY and SMNVEV (reference sequence). The CDR3 region is CASTGQGAGNTIYF. CDR3 coding DNA: TGTGCCAGCACCGGACAGGGGGCTGGAAACACCATATATTTT.

The chain joins TRBV20-1 to TRBJ2-7; 11 bases fit TRBD1. The V segment lost 7 bases and the J segment 5 bases; nucleotides outside the gene matches: 10. The CDR3 length is 14 residues. Looked up from germline, CDR1 is DFQATT and CDR2 is SNEGSKA (reference sequence). For the CDR3, the DNA is TGCAGTGTAAGACAGGGGACAGGGGGACACGAGCAGTACTTC. It encodes CSVRQGTGGHEQYF.

This clonotype was seen more than once but under ten times. The chain combines TRBV6-5 with TRBJ1-4; 9 bases agree with TRBD1. The germline CDR1 and CDR2 sequences are MNHEY and SVGAGI. The CDR3 extends over 18 amino acids. After removal of 4 bases from V and 1 base from J, the junction contained 10 bases not matched to a gene. The CDR3 DNA reads TGTGCCAGCAGTTCCTTATTAACAGGGGGCAGAACTAATGAAAAACTGTTTTTT. Protein product: CASSSLLTGGRTNEKLFF.

This clonotype was seen at least ten times. J is TRBJ1-4 and V is TRBV7-2; D is possibly TRBD1 (5 bases). The germline V and J ends were trimmed by 4 bases and 2 bases, with 14 bases remaining between them. The CDR3 extends over 16 amino acids. Germline V gene data show CDR1 as SGHTA and CDR2 as FQGNSA. CDR3 sequence: CASSSFVGRTNEKLFF. The CDR3 region has the DNA TGTGCCAGCAGCTCATTCGTGGGGCGGACTAATGAAAAACTGTTTTTT.

The CDR3 loop is CASSFPRGRLGGRQETQYF. The CDR3 DNA reads TGCGCCAGCAGCTTCCCCAGGGGGCGCCTCGGGGGTCGACAAGAGACCCAGTACTTC. The rearrangement joins TRBV5-1 to TRBJ2-5; 8 nucleotides line up with TRBD1. The CDR3 consists of 19 residues. Germline values: CDR1 SGHRS, CDR2 YFSETQ. Trimming cost V 2 bases and J 2 bases; bases outside gene matches: 17.

This clonotype was observed a few times. The rearrangement joins TRBV30 to TRBJ2-4; 10 bases align to TRBD1. Germline V gene data show CDR1 as GTSNPN and CDR2 as SVGIG (reference sequence). This CDR3 contains 13 residues. J was trimmed by 8 bases and V by 7 bases; bases with no gene match: 8. CDR3 in amino acids: CAYRQGASYIQYF. DNA for the CDR3: TGTGCCTATAGACAGGGGGCTTCTTACATTCAGTACTTC.

The sample holds a few counts of this clonotype. This chain joins TRBV5-6 and TRBJ1-6; the match to TRBD1 covers 8 bases. V lost 2 bases, J lost 0 bases, and 4 bases stayed unmatched. This CDR3 is 17 amino acids long. From germline, CDR1 is SGHDT and CDR2 YYEEEE. This CDR3 reads CASSFRGQSSYNSPLHF. CDR3 bases: TGTGCCAGCAGCTTCAGGGGGCAGAGCTCCTATAATTCACCCCTCCACTTT.

There are a few counts of this clonotype. The chain couples TRBV5-1 to TRBJ1-1; D may be TRBD1 (5 bases). The V and J ends lost 2 bases and 7 bases respectively, with 15 bases between them. Per germline, CDR1 SGHRS and CDR2 YFSETQ. CDR3 length: 14 residues. This chain's CDR3 is CASSFSSGSDEAFF. As DNA, the CDR3 is TGCGCCAGCAGCTTCTCTTCAGGGTCCGATGAAGCTTTCTTT.

This clonotype showed up many times. The rearrangement links TRBV14 to TRBJ2-7; D is ambiguous. Per germline, CDR1 SGHDN and CDR2 FVKESK. The length of the CDR3 is 13 residues. V lost 6 bases, J lost 0 bases, and 9 bases lay in between. CDR3 bases: TGTGCCAGCAGGCCGCTGAGCTCCTACGAGCAGTACTTC. This encodes CASRPLSSYEQYF.

The sample holds many counts of this clonotype. The chain carries TRBV11-2 and TRBJ2-7; D may be TRBD2 (6 bases). The CDR3 spans 16 residues. Trimming took 5 bases from V and 7 from J, leaving 24 bases between them. Looked up from germline, CDR1 is SGHAT and CDR2 is FQNNGV. Here the CDR3 reads CASSRSNRDFTPEQYF. In DNA form, the CDR3 reads TGTGCCAGCAGCCGATCTAACCGGGACTTCACTCCTGAGCAGTACTTC.

Worth noting for this clonotype: Possible read error: a much larger clone is one base away. This chain joins TRBV20-1 and TRBJ2-2, with D possibly TRBD2 on 5 matching bases. The V gene's germline CDR1 is DFQATT and CDR2 SNEGSKA (reference sequence). The CDR3 is 14 amino acids. The CDR3 DNA sequence: TGCAGTGCTCGGGTACTACCTAACACCGGGGAGCTGTCTTTT. The encoded protein is CSARVLPNTGELSF.

This chain joins TRBV29-1 and TRBJ2-2, with D possibly being TRBD2 (6 bases). V dropped 3 bases and J dropped 8 bases, with 10 bases sitting between them. Germline loops: CDR1 SQVTM, CDR2 ANQGSEA. This CDR3 contains 12 residues. The CDR3 bases are TGCAGCGTTGATGCGGGAACGGGGGAGCTGTTTTTT. Protein product: CSVDAGTGELFF.

The V and J genes are TRBV12-3 or TRBV12-4 and TRBJ2-7; 16 positions match TRBD2. There are 17 residues in the CDR3. V lost 5 bases and J lost 6; bases outside the gene matches: 10. The CDR3 region has the DNA TGTGCCAGCAGTATCCCGGGACTAGCGGGAGGGCCGGGCGAGCAGTACTTC. Translation: CASSIPGLAGGPGEQYF.

The chain recombines TRBV5-8 with TRBJ1-4, with D tentatively TRBD1 (6 bases). The CDR3 length is 14 residues. Trimming cost V 2 bases and J 6 bases, with 11 bases left between them. CDR1 and CDR2 from the germline V gene are SGHTS and YDEGEE. The CDR3 protein is CASSLGGAHEKLFF. CDR3 coding DNA: TGTGCCAGCAGCTTAGGGGGAGCTCATGAAAAACTGTTTTTT.